Included here is one T cell receptor beta chain sequence, with context. Its antigen is as yet unknown. This entry is derived from a study of shared clonotypes between healthy human individuals. Study-level results: Estimated clonotype richness was generally higher in naive than memory subsets.

This table comes from immunoSEQ multiplex PCR, and its TCRdb copy is limited to in-frame clones, with some not included. The table has millions of clones, over 85% seen once. V was clipped by 1 base and J by 5 bases, with 6 bases between them. Germline V gene data show CDR1 as GTSNPN and CDR2 as SVGIG (reference sequence). The length of the CDR3 is 11 residues. Terminally differentiated effector memory CD45RA+ cells were excluded from the naive CD8 cells, which were CD45RO-negative and positively selected for CCR7. The TCR comes from a man aged 18 to 30 in good health. Sequencing input: naive CD8+ T cells sorted from blood. V and J are TRBV30 and TRBJ2-7; D is uncertain. CDR3 nucleotides: TGTGCCTGGAGTGCGGGTGACGAGCAGTACTTC. It yields the protein CAWSAGDEQYF.